Listed below are T cell receptor beta chains from one sample, sequenced in a study of shared T cell receptors in the human thymus. Method: immunoSEQ multiplex PCR; TCRdb's copy keeps in-frame clones and lacks some. Altogether hundreds of thousands of clones are present, about 84% being singletons, with the ten largest covering roughly 0.013%. These data were also reused for a study on human thymus T cells.

The specimen sequenced was thymocytes. The receptor source for this set is a boy under three years old with a congenital heart defect. Both conserved end residues are part of each CDR3. A D gene is named only where the DNA matches it firmly. Clone size is shown for a subset of rows, as once, few, many or a class of expanded clone.

DNA,CDR3,V,J,D,size
TGCGCCAGCAGCCGCGAACCCACCGACTACGAGCAGTACTTC,CASSREPTDYEQYF,TRBV4-3,TRBJ2-7,.,few
TGTGCCAGTAGTCCCCAGGGGGTGCGAGATACGCAGTATTTT,CASSPQGVRDTQYF,TRBV19,TRBJ2-3,TRBD1,.
TGTGCCAGCAGCCGCACCAGGGTGAGGGGGGAGACCCAGTACTTC,CASSRTRVRGETQYF,TRBV13,TRBJ2-5,.,.
TGTGCCTGGAGCTGGTCCGGGACTCCGTCTTACAATGAGCAGTTCTTC,CAWSWSGTPSYNEQFF,TRBV30,TRBJ2-1,.,.
TGCGCCAGCACCCTCACCGTCCGGGGGAGAAGCTACACCTTC,CASTLTVRGRSYTF,TRBV10-1,TRBJ1-2,.,.
TGTGCCCGTCTTCCCCTTGTGCAGGGGGCTAAGGGAACGGACACTGAAGCTTTCTTT,CARLPLVQGAKGTDTEAFF,TRBV30,TRBJ1-1,TRBD1,.
TGTGCCATCAGTGAATGGAGGGACCCCTATGGCTACACCTTC,CAISEWRDPYGYTF,TRBV10-3,TRBJ1-2,.,.
TGTGCCAGCAGCTCCGGGTATAGCAATCAGCCCCAGCATTTT,CASSSGYSNQPQHF,TRBV11-2,TRBJ1-5,.,.
TGCGCCAGCAGCCAAGTCGGACAGTCCTACGAGCAGTACTTC,CASSQVGQSYEQYF,TRBV4-1,TRBJ2-7,.,.
TGTGCCAGCAAGCTAGTCGGGAGCACAGATACGCAGTATTTT,CASKLVGSTDTQYF,TRBV13,TRBJ2-3,.,.
TGTGCCAGCAGCCCCCTCCCCCCCTACGAGCAGTACTTC,CASSPLPPYEQYF,TRBV7-2,TRBJ2-7,.,.
TGCGCCAGCAGCCAAGATATGGGGACTAGCGGGAGGACGCCGTGCGAGCAGTACTTC,CASSQDMGTSGRTPCEQYF,TRBV4-3,TRBJ2-7,TRBD2,once
TGTGCCAGCAGCTTAGGCCCCAGGGGAGGGCCTAACTATGGCTACACCTTC,CASSLGPRGGPNYGYTF,TRBV7-3,TRBJ1-2,.,.
TGTGCCACCAGCAGAGATGCGGACACTTCGTACGAGCAGTACTTC,CATSRDADTSYEQYF,TRBV15,TRBJ2-7,.,.
TGTGCCAGCACCCAATCCAGGGAAGAGAACACTGAAGCTTTCTTT,CASTQSREENTEAFF,TRBV7-2,TRBJ1-1,.,.
TGTGCCAGCAGTTTATCGTCCAGGGGGGCCCACTGGGAAGCTTTCTTT,CASSLSSRGAHWEAFF,TRBV27,TRBJ1-1,TRBD1,once
TGTGCCAGCAGCTCGGAGGGACAGGGGCCCGACACCATATATTTT,CASSSEGQGPDTIYF,TRBV5-4,TRBJ1-3,TRBD1,few
TGTGCCAGCCAAATCCAGGGTTTCACAGATACGCAGTATTTT,CASQIQGFTDTQYF,TRBV5-4,TRBJ2-3,.,.
TGTGCCAGCAGCTCGCGGACTAGCGGATACGAGCAGTACTTC,CASSSRTSGYEQYF,TRBV11-2,TRBJ2-7,TRBD2,.
TGTGCCAGTAAGCAGGACTACTATGGCTACACCTTC,CASKQDYYGYTF,TRBV19,TRBJ1-2,.,few
TGCGCCAGCAGTGAGTCCGTCCCGAGGACTAGTCCGATCTACGAGCAGTACTTC,CASSESVPRTSPIYEQYF,TRBV10-1,TRBJ2-7,TRBD2,.
TGTGCCAGTAGTATAGGACAGGGGTGGCCTGAAGCTTTCTTT,CASSIGQGWPEAFF,TRBV19,TRBJ1-1,TRBD1,.
TGTGCCAGCAGCGACAGGGCCCTCGGTGAAGCTTTCTTT,CASSDRALGEAFF,TRBV28,TRBJ1-1,TRBD1,.
TGTGCCAGCAGCTTCCGAACACGCGGGACCTACAATGAGCAGTTCTTC,CASSFRTRGTYNEQFF,TRBV7-2,TRBJ2-1,.,.
TGTGCCAGTAAGGACGGGAGGGGGAACTACAATGAGCAGTTCTTC,CASKDGRGNYNEQFF,TRBV19,TRBJ2-1,TRBD2,.
TGTGCCAGCAGTCCTGCGGGGCGCTACAATGAGCAGTTCTTC,CASSPAGRYNEQFF,TRBV27,TRBJ2-1,.,once
TGTGCCAGCAGCTGGGGTGGGACTAGCGGGTTTCAAGAGACCCAGTACTTC,CASSWGGTSGFQETQYF,TRBV7-6,TRBJ2-5,TRBD2,.
TGTGCCAGCAGTTTAGGGCCAGGGGACTACGAGCAGTACTTC,CASSLGPGDYEQYF,TRBV27,TRBJ2-7,.,.
TGTGCCAGCAGCTGGGGGACAGACTCCGGCGGCTACACCTTC,CASSWGTDSGGYTF,TRBV5-4,TRBJ1-2,TRBD1,.
TGTGCCAGCAGCCGCGCAATGGGACAGGGAAGGGGGGAGCAGTTCTTC,CASSRAMGQGRGEQFF,TRBV7-2,TRBJ2-1,TRBD1,few
TGTGCCAGCAGCGCTCCGGGACTATACGGAGATACGCAGTATTTT,CASSAPGLYGDTQYF,TRBV4-2,TRBJ2-3,TRBD2,few
TGTGCCAGCAGTGCTCTAAGGAACTCCCCGCGGAACGAGCAGTACTTC,CASSALRNSPRNEQYF,TRBV27,TRBJ2-7,.,.
TGTGCCAGCAGCTTACCGGGCGGGAGGCGGGATACGCAGTATTTT,CASSLPGGRRDTQYF,TRBV7-2,TRBJ2-3,TRBD2,few
TGCAGCGTCCCGGGGTTGGCCACTGAAGCTTTCTTT,CSVPGLATEAFF,TRBV29-1,TRBJ1-1,.,.
TGTGCCAGCAGCTTGAGAGGGTCCCCCTACAATGAGCAGTTCTTC,CASSLRGSPYNEQFF,TRBV5-6,TRBJ2-1,.,.